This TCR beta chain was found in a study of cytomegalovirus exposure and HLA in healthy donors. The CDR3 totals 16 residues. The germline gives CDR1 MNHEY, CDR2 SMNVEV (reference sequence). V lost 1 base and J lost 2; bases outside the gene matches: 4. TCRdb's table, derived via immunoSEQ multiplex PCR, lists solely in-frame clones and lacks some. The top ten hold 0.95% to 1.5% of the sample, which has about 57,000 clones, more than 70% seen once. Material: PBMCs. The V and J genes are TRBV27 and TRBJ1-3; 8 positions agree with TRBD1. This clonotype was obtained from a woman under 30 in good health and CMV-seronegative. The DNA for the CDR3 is TGTGCCAGCAGTTTATATCAACAGGGGGCTGGAAACACCATATATTTT. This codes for CASSLYQQGAGNTIYF.